Presented here are 5 T cell receptor beta chains from one specimen sequenced in a study of OX40 agonist ivuxolimab in advanced cancers. Method: immunoSEQ multiplex PCR; TCRdb's copy keeps in-frame clones and lacks some. The sample has roughly 97,000 clones, around 90% seen once; the top ten hold roughly 0.8%. The sample here was CD4+ or CD8+ T cells sorted from blood, taken in a trial of the OX40 agonist ivuxolimab. These receptors originate from an adult with an advanced solid tumor such as melanoma, head and neck, liver or kidney cancer.

The chain links TRBV10-3 to TRBJ2-2; D is perhaps TRBD2 (7 bases). Germline V CDR1 and CDR2: ENHRY, SYGVKD. The CDR3 loop spans 14 amino acids. Trimming took off 4 bases at V and 7 bases at J, with 13 bases between the two ends. The CDR3 loop is CAISARGAIGELFF. CDR3 coding DNA: TGTGCCATCAGTGCCCGGGGGGCCATCGGGGAGCTGTTTTTT.

A single count supports this clone. The chain employs TRBV7-6 and TRBJ2-1; D gene uncertain. This CDR3 comprises 13 residues. Trimming cost V 5 bases and J 5 bases, with 10 bases left between them. The V gene's germline CDR1 is SGHVS and CDR2 FNYEAQ. CDR3 nucleotides: TGTGCCAGCAGCACCAGACGGGACAATGAGCAGTTCTTC. It is translated as CASSTRRDNEQFF.

The chain carries TRBV6-5 and TRBJ2-3; no clear D gene. Trimming removed 0 bases from V and 1 base from J, with 5 bases in between. Germline CDR1 and CDR2: MNHEY and SVGAGI. The CDR3 has 14 residues. CDR3 in amino acids: CASSYSSGTDTQYF. Written as DNA, the CDR3 is TGTGCCAGCAGTTACTCCAGCGGCACAGATACGCAGTATTTT.

J is TRBJ2-7 and V is TRBV30; D remains unclear. Germline CDR1 and CDR2: GTSNPN and SVGIG (reference sequence). The CDR3 is 11 residues long. Trimming took off 0 bases at V and 6 bases at J, with 6 bases between the two ends. CDR3 sequence (DNA): TGTGCCTGGAGTGTATTTTCCGAGCAGTACTTC. Protein: CAWSVFSEQYF.

The CDR3 loop reads CASSQTNRDTQYF. The DNA of the CDR3 is TGCGCCAGCAGCCAAACAAACCGGGATACGCAGTATTTT. The rearrangement links TRBV4-3 to TRBJ2-3; no definite D call. The V end was cut by 2 bases, the J end by 6 bases, with 9 bases between. Germline loops: CDR1 LGHNA, CDR2 YSLEER. This CDR3 is built from 13 residues.